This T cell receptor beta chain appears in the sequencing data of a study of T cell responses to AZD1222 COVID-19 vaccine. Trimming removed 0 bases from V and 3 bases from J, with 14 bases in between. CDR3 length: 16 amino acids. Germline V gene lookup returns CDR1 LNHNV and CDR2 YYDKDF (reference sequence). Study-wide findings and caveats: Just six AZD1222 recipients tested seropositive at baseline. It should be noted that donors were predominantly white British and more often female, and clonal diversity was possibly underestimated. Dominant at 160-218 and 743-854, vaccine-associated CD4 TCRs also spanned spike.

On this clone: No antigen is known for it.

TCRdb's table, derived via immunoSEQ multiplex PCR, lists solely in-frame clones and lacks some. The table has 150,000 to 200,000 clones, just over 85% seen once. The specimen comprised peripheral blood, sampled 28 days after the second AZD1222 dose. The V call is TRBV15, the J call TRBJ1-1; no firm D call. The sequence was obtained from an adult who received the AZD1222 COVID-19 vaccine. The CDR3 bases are TGTGCCACCAGCAGAGATCTTGGCGCTGCGGACACTGAAGCTTTCTTT. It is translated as CATSRDLGAADTEAFF.